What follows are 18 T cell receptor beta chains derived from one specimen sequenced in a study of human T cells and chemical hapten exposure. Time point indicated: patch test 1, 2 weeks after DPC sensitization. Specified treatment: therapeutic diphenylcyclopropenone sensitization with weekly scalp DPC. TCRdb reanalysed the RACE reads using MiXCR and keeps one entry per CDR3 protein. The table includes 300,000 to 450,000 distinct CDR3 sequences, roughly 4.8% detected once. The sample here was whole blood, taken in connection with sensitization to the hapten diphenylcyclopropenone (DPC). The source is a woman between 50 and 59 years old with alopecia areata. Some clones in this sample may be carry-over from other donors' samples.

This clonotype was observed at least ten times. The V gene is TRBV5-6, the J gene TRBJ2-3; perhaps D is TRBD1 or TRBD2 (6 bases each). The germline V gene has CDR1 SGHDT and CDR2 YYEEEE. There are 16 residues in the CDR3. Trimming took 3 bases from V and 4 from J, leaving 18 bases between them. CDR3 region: CASSSLRGAVPDTQYF. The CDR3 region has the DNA TGTGCCAGCAGCTCCCTGAGGGGGGCCGTCCCAGATACGCAGTATTTT.

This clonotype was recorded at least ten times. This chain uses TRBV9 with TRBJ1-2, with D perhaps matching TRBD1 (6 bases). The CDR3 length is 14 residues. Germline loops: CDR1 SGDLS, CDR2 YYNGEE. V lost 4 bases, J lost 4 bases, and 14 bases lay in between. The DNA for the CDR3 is TGTGCCAGCAGCAACAGGGAAATCGGCTATGGCTACACCTTC. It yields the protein CASSNREIGYGYTF.

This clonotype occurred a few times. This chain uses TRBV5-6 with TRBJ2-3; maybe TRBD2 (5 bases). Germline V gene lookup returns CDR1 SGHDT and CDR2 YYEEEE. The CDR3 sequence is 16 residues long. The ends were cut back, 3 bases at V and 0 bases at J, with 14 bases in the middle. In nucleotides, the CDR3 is TGTGCCAGCAGCTCGGGGAAGGTTCGAAGCACAGATACGCAGTATTTT. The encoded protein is CASSSGKVRSTDTQYF.

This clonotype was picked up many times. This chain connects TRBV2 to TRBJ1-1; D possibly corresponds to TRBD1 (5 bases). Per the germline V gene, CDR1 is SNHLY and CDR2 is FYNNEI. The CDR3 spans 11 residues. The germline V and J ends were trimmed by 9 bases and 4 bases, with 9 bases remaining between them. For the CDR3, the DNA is TGTGCCAGGACAGAGGGCACTGAAGCTTTCTTT. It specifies CARTEGTEAFF.

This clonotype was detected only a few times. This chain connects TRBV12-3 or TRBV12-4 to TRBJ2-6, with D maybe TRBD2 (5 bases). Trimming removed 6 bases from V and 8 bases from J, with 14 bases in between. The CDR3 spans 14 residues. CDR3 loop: CASRPRTSTNVLTF. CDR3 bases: TGTGCCAGCAGACCCCGGACTTCGACCAACGTCCTGACTTTC.

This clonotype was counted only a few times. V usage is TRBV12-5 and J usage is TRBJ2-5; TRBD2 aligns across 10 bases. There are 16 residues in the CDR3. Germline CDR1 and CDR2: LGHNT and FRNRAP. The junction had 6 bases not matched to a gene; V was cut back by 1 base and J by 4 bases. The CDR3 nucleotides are TGTGCTAGTGGTTTGGGACTAGCGGGTGCAGGAGAGACCCAGTACTTC. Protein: CASGLGLAGAGETQYF.

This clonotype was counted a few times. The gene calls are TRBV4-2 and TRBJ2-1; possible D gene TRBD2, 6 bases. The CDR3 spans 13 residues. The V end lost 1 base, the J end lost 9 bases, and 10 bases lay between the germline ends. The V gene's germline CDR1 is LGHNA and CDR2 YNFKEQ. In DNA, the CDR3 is TGTGCCAGCAGCCAAGCACTAGCATTTGAGCAGTTCTTC. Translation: CASSQALAFEQFF.

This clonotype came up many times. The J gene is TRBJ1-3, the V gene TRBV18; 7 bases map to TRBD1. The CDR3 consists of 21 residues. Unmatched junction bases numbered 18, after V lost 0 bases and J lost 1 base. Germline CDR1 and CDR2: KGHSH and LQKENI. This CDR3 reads CASSPPTGEGGSYLSGNTIYF. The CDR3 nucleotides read TGTGCCAGCTCACCACCGACCGGGGAAGGGGGCTCGTACCTATCTGGAAACACCATATATTTT.

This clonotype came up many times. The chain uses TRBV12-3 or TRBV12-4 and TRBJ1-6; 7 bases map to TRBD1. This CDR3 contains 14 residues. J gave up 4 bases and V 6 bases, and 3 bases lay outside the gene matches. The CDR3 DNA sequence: TGTGCCAGCAGCATGACAGGGTATAATTCACCCCTCCACTTT. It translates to CASSMTGYNSPLHF.

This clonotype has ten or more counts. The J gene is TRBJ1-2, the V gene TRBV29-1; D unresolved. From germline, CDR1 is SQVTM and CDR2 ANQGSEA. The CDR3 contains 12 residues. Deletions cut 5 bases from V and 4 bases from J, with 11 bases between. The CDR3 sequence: CSVNAAVYGYTF. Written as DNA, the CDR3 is TGCAGCGTTAACGCGGCAGTCTATGGCTACACCTTC. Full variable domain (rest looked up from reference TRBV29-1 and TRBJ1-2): SAVISQKPSRDICQRGTSLTIQCQVDSQVTMMFWYRQQPGQSLTLIATANQGSEATYESGFVIDKFPISRPNLTFSTLTVSNMSPEDSSIYLCSVNAAVYGYTFGSGTRLTVV.

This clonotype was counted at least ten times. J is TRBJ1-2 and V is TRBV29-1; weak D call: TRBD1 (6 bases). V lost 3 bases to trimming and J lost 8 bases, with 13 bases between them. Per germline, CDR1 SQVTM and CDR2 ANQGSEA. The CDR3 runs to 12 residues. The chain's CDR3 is CSVEGGFRGYTF. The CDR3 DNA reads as TGCAGCGTTGAGGGGGGCTTCCGGGGCTACACCTTC.

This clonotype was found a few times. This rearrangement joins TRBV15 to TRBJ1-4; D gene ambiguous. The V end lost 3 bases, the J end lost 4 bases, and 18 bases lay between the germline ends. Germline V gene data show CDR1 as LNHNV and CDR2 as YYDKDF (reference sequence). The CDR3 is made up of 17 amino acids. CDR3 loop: CATSSIGERELNEKLFF. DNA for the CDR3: TGTGCCACCAGCAGTATAGGAGAAAGGGAGCTTAATGAAAAACTGTTTTTT.

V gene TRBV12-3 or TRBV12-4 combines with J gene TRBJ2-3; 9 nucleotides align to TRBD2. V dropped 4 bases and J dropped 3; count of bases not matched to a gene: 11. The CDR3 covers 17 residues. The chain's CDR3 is CASSSNLAGEFTDTQYF. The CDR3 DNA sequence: TGTGCCAGCAGTTCCAACTTAGCGGGGGAGTTTACAGATACGCAGTATTTT.

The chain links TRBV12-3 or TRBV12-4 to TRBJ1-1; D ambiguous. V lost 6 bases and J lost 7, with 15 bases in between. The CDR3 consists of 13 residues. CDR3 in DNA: TGTGCCAGCAGCTACCCGGACCCAAATGAAGCTTTCTTT. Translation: CASSYPDPNEAFF.

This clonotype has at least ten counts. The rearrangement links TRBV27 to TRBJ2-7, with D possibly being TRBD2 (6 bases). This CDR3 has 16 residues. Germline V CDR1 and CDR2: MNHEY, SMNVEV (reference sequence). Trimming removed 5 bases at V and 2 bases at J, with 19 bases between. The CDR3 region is CASSPQGLPRTYEQYF. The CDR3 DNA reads TGTGCCAGCAGTCCCCAGGGACTTCCAAGAACCTACGAGCAGTACTTC.

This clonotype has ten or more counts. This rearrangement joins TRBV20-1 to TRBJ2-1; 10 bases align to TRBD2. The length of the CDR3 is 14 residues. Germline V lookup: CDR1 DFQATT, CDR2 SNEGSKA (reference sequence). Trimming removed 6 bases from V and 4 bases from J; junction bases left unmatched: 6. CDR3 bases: TGCAGTGCCCCGACTAGCGGGCCTTACAATGAGCAGTTCTTC. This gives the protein CSAPTSGPYNEQFF.

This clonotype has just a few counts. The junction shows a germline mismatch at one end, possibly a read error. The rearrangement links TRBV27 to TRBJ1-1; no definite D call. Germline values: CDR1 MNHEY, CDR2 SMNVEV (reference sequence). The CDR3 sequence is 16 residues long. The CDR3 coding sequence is TGTGCCAGCGGTTTATCCCCGGCAAGAAAGGTCGCTGAAGCTTTCTTT. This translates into CASGLSPARKVAEAFF.

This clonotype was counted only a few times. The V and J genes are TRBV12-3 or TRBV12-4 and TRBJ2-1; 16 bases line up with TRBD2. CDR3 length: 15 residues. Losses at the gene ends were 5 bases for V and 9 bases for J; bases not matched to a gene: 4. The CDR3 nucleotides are TGTGCCAGCAGTCCCGGGACTAGCGGGAGGGGTGAGCAGTTCTTC. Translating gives CASSPGTSGRGEQFF.